This T cell receptor (beta chain) originates from a study of shared clonotypes between healthy human individuals. Study-wide results and limits: A limitation of the genetic and exposure-history diversity represented arose from few donors.

For every subset, genomic DNA was evenly distributed across several immunoSEQ plates. The table came from immunoSEQ multiplex PCR; TCRdb's copy has only in-frame clones and leaves some out. The data contain around 2.1 million clones, 85% to 95% of them singletons. As concerns this clone: Its antigen is unidentified.

CDR3 length equals 11 residues. Germline CDR1 SGHNT, CDR2 YYREEE (reference sequence). The V and J ends lost 4 bases and 10 bases respectively, with 10 bases between them. Naive CD8 populations comprised CD45RO-negative cells positively selected for CCR7, excluding terminally differentiated effector memory CD45RA+ cells. This clonotype was obtained from a man between 18 and 35 years old in good health. Some clones in this sample may be carry-over from other donors' samples. The material sequenced was naive CD8+ T cells from PBMCs. This chain links TRBV5-4 with TRBJ2-3; possibly TRBD2 for D (6 bases). The CDR3 bases are TGTGCCAGCAGCGGGGACTCTGCGCAGTATTTT. Translation: CASSGDSAQYF.